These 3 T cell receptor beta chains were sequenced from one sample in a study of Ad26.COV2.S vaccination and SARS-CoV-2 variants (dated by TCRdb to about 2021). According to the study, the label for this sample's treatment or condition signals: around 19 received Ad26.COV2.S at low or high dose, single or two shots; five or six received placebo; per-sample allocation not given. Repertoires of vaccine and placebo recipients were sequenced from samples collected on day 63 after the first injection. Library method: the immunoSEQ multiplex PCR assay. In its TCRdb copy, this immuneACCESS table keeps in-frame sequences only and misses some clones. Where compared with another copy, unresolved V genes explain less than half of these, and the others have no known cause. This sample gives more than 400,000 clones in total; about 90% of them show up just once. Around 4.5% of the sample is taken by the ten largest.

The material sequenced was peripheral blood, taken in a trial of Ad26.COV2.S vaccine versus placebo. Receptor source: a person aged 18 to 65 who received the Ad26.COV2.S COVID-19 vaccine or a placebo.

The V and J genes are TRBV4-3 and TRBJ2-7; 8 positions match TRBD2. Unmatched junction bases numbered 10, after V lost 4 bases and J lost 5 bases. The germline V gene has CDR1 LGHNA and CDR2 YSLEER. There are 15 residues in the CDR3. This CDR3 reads CASSPGVAGRHEQYF. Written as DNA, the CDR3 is TGCGCCAGCAGCCCCGGGGTAGCGGGGAGACACGAGCAGTACTTC.

The CDR3 nucleotides are TGTGCCAGCAGCTTACCGCGGGGGGCGAGGACCAGCCTATCGGTAGATACGCAGTATTTT. This encodes CASSLPRGARTSLSVDTQYF. The chain couples TRBV7-3 to TRBJ2-3, with 8 bases identical to TRBD2. V gave up 2 bases and J gave up 5 bases; unmatched junction bases: 21. Germline loops: CDR1 SGHTA, CDR2 FQGTGA. CDR3 size: 20 residues.

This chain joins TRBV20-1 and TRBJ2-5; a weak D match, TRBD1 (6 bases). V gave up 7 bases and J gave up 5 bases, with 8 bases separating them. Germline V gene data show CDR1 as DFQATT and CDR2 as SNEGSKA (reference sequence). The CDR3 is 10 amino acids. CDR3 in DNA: TGCAGTGTCCAGGGGGAGACCCAGTACTTC. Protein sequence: CSVQGETQYF.